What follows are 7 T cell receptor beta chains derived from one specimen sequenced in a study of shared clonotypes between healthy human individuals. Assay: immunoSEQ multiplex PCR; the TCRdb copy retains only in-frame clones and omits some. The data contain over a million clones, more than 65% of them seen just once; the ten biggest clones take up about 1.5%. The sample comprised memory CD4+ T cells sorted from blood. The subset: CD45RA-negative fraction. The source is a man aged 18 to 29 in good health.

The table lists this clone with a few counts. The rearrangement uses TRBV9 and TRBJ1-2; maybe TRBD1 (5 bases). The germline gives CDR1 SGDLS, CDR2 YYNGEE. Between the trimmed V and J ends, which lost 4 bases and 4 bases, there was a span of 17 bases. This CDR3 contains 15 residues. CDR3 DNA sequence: TGTGCCAGCAGCCCCAAGCAGGGCGCGGGCTATGGCTACACCTTC. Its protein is CASSPKQGAGYGYTF.

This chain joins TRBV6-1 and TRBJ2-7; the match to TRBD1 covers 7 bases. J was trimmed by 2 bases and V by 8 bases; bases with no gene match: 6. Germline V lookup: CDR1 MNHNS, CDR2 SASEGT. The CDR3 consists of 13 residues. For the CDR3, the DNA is TGTGCCAGCCTTCCGGGACAGACCTACGAGCAGTACTTC. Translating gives CASLPGQTYEQYF.

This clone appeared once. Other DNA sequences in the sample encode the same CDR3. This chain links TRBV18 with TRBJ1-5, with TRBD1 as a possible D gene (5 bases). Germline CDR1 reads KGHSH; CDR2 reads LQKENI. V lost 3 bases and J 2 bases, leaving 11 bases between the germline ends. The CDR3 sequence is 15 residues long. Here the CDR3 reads CASSPTGGGNQPQHF. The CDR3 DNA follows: TGTGCCAGCTCACCGACGGGGGGGGGCAATCAGCCCCAGCATTTT. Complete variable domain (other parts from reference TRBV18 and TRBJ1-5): NAGVMQNPRHLVRRRGQEARLRCSPMKGHSHVYWYRQLPEEGLKFMVYLQKENIIDESGMPKERFSAEFPKEGPSILRIQQVVRGDSAAYFCASSPTGGGNQPQHFGDGTRLSIL.

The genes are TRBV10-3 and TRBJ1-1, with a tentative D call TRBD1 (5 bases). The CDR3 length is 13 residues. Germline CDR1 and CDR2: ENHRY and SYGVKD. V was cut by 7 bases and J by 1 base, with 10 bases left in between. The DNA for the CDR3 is TGTGCCATCACGCAGGGCGAGAACACTGAAGCTTTCTTT. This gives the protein CAITQGENTEAFF.

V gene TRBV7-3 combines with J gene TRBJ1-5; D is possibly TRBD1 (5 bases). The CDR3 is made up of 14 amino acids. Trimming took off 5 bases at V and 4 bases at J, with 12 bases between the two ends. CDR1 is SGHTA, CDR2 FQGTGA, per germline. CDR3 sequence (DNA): TGTGCCAGCAGCAAAGCGACAGCAAATCAGCCCCAGCATTTT. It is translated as CASSKATANQPQHF. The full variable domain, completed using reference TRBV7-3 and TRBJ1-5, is GAGVSQTPSNKVTEKGKYVELRCDPISGHTALYWYRQSLGQGPEFLIYFQGTGAADDSGLPNDRFFAVRPEGSVSTLKIQRTERGDSAVYLCASSKATANQPQHFGDGTRLSIL.

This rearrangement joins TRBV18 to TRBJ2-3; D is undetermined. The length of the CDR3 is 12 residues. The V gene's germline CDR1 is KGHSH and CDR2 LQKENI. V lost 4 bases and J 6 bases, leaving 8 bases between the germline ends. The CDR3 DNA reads TGTGCCAGCTCACAATATGGGGATACGCAGTATTTT. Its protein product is CASSQYGDTQYF.

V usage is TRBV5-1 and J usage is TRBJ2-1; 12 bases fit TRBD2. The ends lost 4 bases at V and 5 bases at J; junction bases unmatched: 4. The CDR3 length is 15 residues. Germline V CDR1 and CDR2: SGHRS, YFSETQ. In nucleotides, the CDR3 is TGCGCCAGCAGCCGGACTAGCGGGGCCAACAATGAGCAGTTCTTC. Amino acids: CASSRTSGANNEQFF.